One and the same sample provided the 25 T cell receptor beta chains below, sequenced in a study of post-analysis software for immune sequencing data. cDNA libraries of TCR beta carried unique molecular identifiers. TCRdb itself ran the PCR reads through MiXCR, one entry per CDR3 protein. Counted here are approximately 440,000 distinct CDR3 sequences, roughly 45% occurring once; the ten biggest clones make up around an eighth. These receptors' targets are unknown. Overall study results and limits: TRBV5-6, TRBV5-1 and TRBV20-1 belonged to a set of about five TRBV segments that were more frequent in patients than controls.

Sequences were obtained from blood. The receptors derive from a girl between 5 and 17 years old with multiple sclerosis.

The chain carries TRBV29-1 and TRBJ2-7, with D perhaps TRBD1 (6 bases). The germline V and J ends were trimmed by 2 bases and 2 bases, with 13 bases remaining between them. The CDR3 is 14 amino acids. In germline, CDR1 is SQVTM, CDR2 ANQGSEA. The CDR3 reads CSVETGQNPYEQYF. The CDR3 DNA reads TGCAGCGTTGAAACCGGACAGAACCCCTACGAGCAGTACTTC.

This sequence joins TRBV20-1 and TRBJ2-2; 11 bases are shared with TRBD2. The CDR3 sequence is 16 residues long. Losses at the gene ends were 6 bases for V and 5 bases for J; bases not matched to a gene: 11. Germline loops: CDR1 DFQATT, CDR2 SNEGSKA (reference sequence). The CDR3 loop is CSATTSGSVKTGELFF. Written as DNA, the CDR3 is TGCAGTGCCACCACTAGCGGGAGTGTTAAGACCGGGGAGCTGTTTTTT.

The genes are TRBV6-5 and TRBJ2-3, with D possibly being TRBD1 or TRBD2 (5 bases each). With 0 bases removed from V and 1 base from J, the gap between germline ends came to 20 bases. The CDR3 length is 19 residues. The V gene's germline CDR1 is MNHEY and CDR2 SVGAGI. CDR3 region: CASSYSIVRGQAGTDTQYF. CDR3 coding DNA: TGTGCCAGCAGTTACTCGATTGTCCGAGGACAAGCGGGCACAGATACGCAGTATTTT.

As for this clonotype: Because the CDR3 is missing its conserved closing phenylalanine or tryptophan, this is likely a read error. The chain links TRBV4-1 to TRBJ1-2; D remains unclear. Trimming stripped 1 base from V and 4 bases from J, with 7 bases between. The CDR3 spans 13 residues. Looked up from germline, CDR1 is MGHRA and CDR2 is YSYEKL. Here the CDR3 DNA reads TGCGCCAGCAGCCAAGGGCAGTTCTATGGCTACACCTGC. As protein: CASSQGQFYGYTC.

The rearrangement joins TRBV29-1 to TRBJ1-1; TRBD1 is a possible D gene (5 bases). The CDR3 extends over 13 amino acids. The V end was cut by 6 bases, the J end by 0 bases, with 11 bases between. CDR1 is SQVTM and CDR2 is ANQGSEA in the germline V gene. The CDR3 nucleotides read TGCAGCGTAGCAACAGGAATGAACACTGAAGCTTTCTTT. Residues: CSVATGMNTEAFF.

This clonotype was picked up a small number of times. The J gene is TRBJ2-7, the V gene TRBV15; the match to TRBD1 covers 7 bases. CDR3 length: 15 amino acids. Germline values: CDR1 LNHNV, CDR2 YYDKDF (reference sequence). V lost 6 bases to trimming and J lost 0 bases; unmatched junction nucleotides: 8. The DNA for the CDR3 is TGTGCCACCAGTCCGAACAGGGGTTCCTCCTACGAGCAGTACTTC. This encodes CATSPNRGSSYEQYF.

In nucleotides, the CDR3 is TGTGCCAGCAGCCCCGGGGGACAGGGAAAGACCCAGTACTTC. It specifies CASSPGGQGKTQYF. V gene TRBV7-9 combines with J gene TRBJ2-5, with 9 bases identical to TRBD1. The ends lost 5 bases at V and 6 bases at J; junction bases unmatched: 7. This CDR3 is 14 amino acids long. From germline, CDR1 is SEHNR and CDR2 FQNEAQ (reference sequence). Based on the CDR3 plus reference TRBV7-9 and TRBJ2-5, the full variable domain is DTGVSQNPRHKITKRGQNVTFRCDPISEHNRLYWYRQTLGQGPEFLTYFQNEAQLEKSRLLSDRFSAERPKGSFSTLEIQRTEQGDSAMYLCASSPGGQGKTQYFGPGTRLLVL.

This rearrangement joins TRBV18 to TRBJ2-1; D perhaps matches TRBD1 (5 bases). The CDR3 spans 14 residues. The germline gives CDR1 KGHSH, CDR2 LQKENI. V dropped 3 bases and J dropped 6 bases, with 12 bases sitting between them. The CDR3, as DNA: TGTGCCAGCTCACCCGAAGACAGAGCCAATGAGCAGTTCTTC. As protein: CASSPEDRANEQFF.

The CDR3 region has the DNA TGTGCCAGCAGCGTAGACGAGGACTATGGCTACACCTTC. Protein product: CASSVDEDYGYTF. This chain uses TRBV9 with TRBJ1-2; D gene unclear. The CDR3 is made up of 13 amino acids. Germline loops: CDR1 SGDLS, CDR2 YYNGEE. V lost 0 bases, J lost 3 bases, and 6 bases lay in between.

The rearrangement links TRBV20-1 to TRBJ1-2; D is unresolved. The CDR3 contains 13 residues. The V end lost 6 bases, the J end lost 2 bases, and 13 bases lay between the germline ends. Germline V gene sequence: CDR1 DFQATT, CDR2 SNEGSKA (reference sequence). CDR3 nucleotide sequence: TGCAGTGCCAAAGAGACGGCGAACTATGGCTACACCTTC. Translated: CSAKETANYGYTF.

This clonotype was recorded at least ten times. The chain combines TRBV6-1 with TRBJ2-1, with D possibly being TRBD1 (6 bases). This CDR3 contains 16 residues. Germline V gene data show CDR1 as MNHNS and CDR2 as SASEGT. V was pared by 6 bases and J by 6 bases, with 21 bases between. The CDR3 DNA is TGTGCCAGCAGCCAGGGGACACATACTTTAATCAATGAGCAGTTCTTC. This gives the protein CASSQGTHTLINEQFF.

J is TRBJ1-2 and V is TRBV30; 7 positions agree with TRBD1. From germline, CDR1 is GTSNPN and CDR2 SVGIG (reference sequence). The V segment lost 2 bases and the J segment 4 bases; nucleotides outside the gene matches: 4. The CDR3 is made up of 13 amino acids. CDR3 DNA sequence: TGTGCCTGGAGTAGAGGGACAGTCTATGGCTACACCTTC. This encodes CAWSRGTVYGYTF. The full variable domain, rest sourced from reference TRBV30 and TRBJ1-2, is SQTIHQWPATLVQPVGSPLSLECTVEGTSNPNLYWYRQAAGRGLQLLFYSVGIGQISSEVPQNLSASRPQDRQFILSSKKLLLSDSGFYLCAWSRGTVYGYTFGSGTRLTVV.

The V gene is TRBV5-1, the J gene TRBJ2-4; D is possibly TRBD2 (5 bases). The CDR3 has 13 amino acids. From germline, CDR1 is SGHRS and CDR2 YFSETQ. Trimming stripped 1 base from V and 10 bases from J, with 12 bases between. Here the CDR3 reads CASSLPPEEIQYF. The CDR3 DNA reads as TGCGCCAGCAGCTTGCCACCGGAGGAAATTCAGTACTTC.

This chain links TRBV12-3 or TRBV12-4 with TRBJ1-6, with a possible D match to TRBD1 (5 bases). The CDR3 runs 15 residues. V lost 6 bases to trimming and J lost 4 bases, with 13 bases between them. The CDR3 DNA reads as TGTGCCAGCAGACCGACGGGGGGGTATAATTCACCCCTCCACTTT. Translated: CASRPTGGYNSPLHF.

Turning to this clonotype: At one end the junction does not follow the germline gene, possibly because of a read error. The chain joins TRBV27 to TRBJ2-6; TRBD1 or TRBD2 may be the D gene (5 bases each). Germline lookup yields CDR1 MNHEY and CDR2 SMNVEV (reference sequence). CDR3 size: 15 residues. DNA for the CDR3: TGTGCCAGCAGGGGACGTCGGACTGGGGCCAACGTCCGGACTTTC. Its translation is CASRGRRTGANVRTF.

V usage is TRBV5-1 and J usage is TRBJ2-7, with D unresolved. Germline values: CDR1 SGHRS, CDR2 YFSETQ. The CDR3 runs to 15 residues. The V end lost 0 bases, the J end lost 0 bases, and 10 bases lay between the germline ends. Written as DNA, the CDR3 is TGCGCCAGCAGCTTGGAGACCCAGAGCTCCTACGAGCAGTACTTC. This translates into CASSLETQSSYEQYF. Based on the CDR3 plus reference TRBV5-1 and TRBJ2-7, the full variable domain is KAGVTQTPRYLIKTRGQQVTLSCSPISGHRSVSWYQQTPGQGLQFLFEYFSETQRNKGNFPGRFSGRQFSNSRSEMNVSTLELGDSALYLCASSLETQSSYEQYFGPGTRLTVT.

This rearrangement joins TRBV4-1 to TRBJ2-1; D is unresolved. Germline values: CDR1 MGHRA, CDR2 YSYEKL. This CDR3 is built from 16 residues. Trimming cost V 0 bases and J 4 bases, with 13 bases left between them. CDR3 in amino acids: CASSQDRAESYNEQFF. The DNA for the CDR3 is TGCGCCAGCAGCCAAGACCGGGCCGAGAGTTACAATGAGCAGTTCTTC.

The chain joins TRBV12-3 or TRBV12-4 to TRBJ1-1, with TRBD1 matching over 8 bases. CDR3 length equals 14 residues. V was pared by 5 bases and J by 4 bases, with 6 bases of the junction left unmatched. The CDR3 region has the DNA TGTGCCAGCAGTCCACGACAGGGGATCACTGAAGCTTTCTTT. Protein sequence: CASSPRQGITEAFF.

The chain recombines TRBV6-5 with TRBJ1-4; D is possibly TRBD1 (6 bases). Germline V gives CDR1 MNHEY, CDR2 SVGAGI. V lost 7 bases to trimming and J lost 7 bases, with 13 bases between them. The CDR3 extends over 13 amino acids. DNA of the CDR3: TGTGCCAGCAATCAGGGGTATGGTGAAAAACTGTTTTTT. As protein: CASNQGYGEKLFF.

This rearrangement joins TRBV28 to TRBJ2-7; D unresolved. Trimming cost V 3 bases and J 5 bases, with 11 bases left between them. The germline CDR1 and CDR2 sequences are MDHEN and SYDVKM. The CDR3 totals 13 residues. Here the CDR3 reads CASSFGSGDEQYF. The DNA for the CDR3 is TGTGCCAGCAGTTTTGGTAGTGGGGACGAGCAGTACTTC.

CDR3 sequence: CASSYESLGQGFF. As DNA, the CDR3 is TGTGCCAGCAGTTACGAGAGCTTGGGACAGGGGTTCTTC. The gene calls are TRBV6-2 or TRBV6-3 and TRBJ2-1; 9 nucleotides agree with TRBD1. The CDR3 covers 13 residues. Trimming cost V 2 bases and J 15 bases; bases outside gene matches: 8. CDR1 is MNHEY, CDR2 SVGEGT, per germline.

Turning to this clonotype: Germline and junction disagree at one end, which may indicate a read error. The chain is built from TRBV14 and TRBJ2-1; 9 nucleotides match TRBD1. In germline, CDR1 is SGHDN, CDR2 FVKESK. The CDR3 spans 15 residues. CDR3 loop: CAGSQYRGRRNEQFF. For the CDR3, the DNA is TGTGCCGGCAGCCAATACAGGGGGCGGAGGAATGAGCAGTTCTTC.

This chain connects TRBV5-1 to TRBJ1-6; 11 bases fit TRBD1. The CDR3 has 17 residues. The V gene end was trimmed by 4 bases and the J gene end by 10 bases; junction bases not matched to a gene: 13. Germline-derived CDR1 and CDR2 are SGHRS and YFSETQ. CDR3 sequence: CASSVRTGGDVRSPLHF. The CDR3 DNA reads as TGCGCCAGCAGCGTGAGGACAGGGGGCGATGTACGATCACCCCTCCACTTT.

As regards this clonotype: A clone one base away is much larger, so this may be a read error. This chain connects TRBV12-3 or TRBV12-4 to TRBJ1-2; weak D call: TRBD1 (5 bases). The germline V and J ends were trimmed by 6 bases and 12 bases, with 17 bases remaining between them. The CDR3 is made up of 12 amino acids. The CDR3 here is CASSTRTGDHTF. In DNA, the CDR3 is TGTGCCAGCAGCACCCGGACCGGGGACCACACCTTC.

This rearrangement joins TRBV20-1 to TRBJ1-2, with 10 bases that match TRBD1. This CDR3 is built from 14 residues. Germline loops: CDR1 DFQATT, CDR2 SNEGSKA (reference sequence). After removal of 3 bases from V and 2 bases from J, the junction contained 3 bases not matched to a gene. The CDR3 here is CSASQGQGNYGYTF. CDR3 DNA sequence: TGCAGTGCTAGCCAGGGACAGGGGAACTATGGCTACACCTTC.